Described below is a single T cell receptor (beta chain) sequence and its context. What it recognizes is unknown. The CDR3 contains 14 residues. CDR1 MDHEN and CDR2 SYDVKM come from the germline V gene. V lost 2 bases and J lost 2, with 9 bases in between. The data derive from a study of Ad26.COV2.S vaccination and SARS-CoV-2 variants. Study-level information: Ad26.COV2.S was injected intramuscularly once or twice, 56 days apart.

The protocol was immunoSEQ multiplex PCR, while the TCRdb copy is restricted to in-frame clones and leaves out a portion. The sample has approximately 480,000 clones, roughly 85% seen once; the top ten hold roughly 13%. Study results and caveats: An underestimation of total T cell responses may have resulted from the TCR breadth and depth analyses.

Treatment noted: approximately 18 received Ad26.COV2.S at low or high dose, single or two shots; a few received placebo; per-sample allocation not given. Material that was analyzed had been drawn on day 63 after the first vaccine or placebo injection. Based in Boston, the donor was an adult of 18-55 years. The receptor was isolated from a person between 18 and 65 years old who received the Ad26.COV2.S COVID-19 vaccine or a placebo. The sample was peripheral blood, taken in a trial of Ad26.COV2.S vaccine versus placebo. The rearrangement joins TRBV28 to TRBJ1-2; D unclear. CDR3 protein: CASSLGVTNYGYTF. DNA of the CDR3: TGTGCCAGCAGTTTAGGAGTAACGAACTATGGCTACACCTTC.